Below, 32 T cell receptor beta chains from the same sample are listed, as sequenced in a study of identical twins. TCRdb called the 5' RACE reads again in MiXCR, with one record for every CDR3 protein. The data contain around 280,000 distinct CDR3 sequences, more than 6.5% of them singletons. The sample was also linked to a second study, of yellow fever vaccine responses in identical twins.

Specimen: memory (CD45RO+) T cells sorted from blood. These receptors were obtained from a woman aged 18-30 years in good health.

This clonotype was counted ten times or more. This chain joins TRBV29-1 and TRBJ2-5, with D maybe TRBD2 (7 bases). CDR3 length: 17 residues. The germline gives CDR1 SQVTM, CDR2 ANQGSEA. Trimming took off 4 bases at V and 1 base at J, with 22 bases between the two ends. The CDR3 loop is CSVVGATGRAVQETQYF. CDR3 coding DNA: TGCAGCGTTGTGGGGGCCACAGGGAGGGCAGTCCAAGAGACCCAGTACTTC.

This clonotype showed up many times. The rearrangement joins TRBV7-2 to TRBJ2-3; a weak D match, TRBD2 (5 bases). Trimming pared 8 bases from V and 2 bases from J, leaving 14 bases between. The CDR3 is 14 amino acids. The V gene's germline CDR1 is SGHTA and CDR2 FQGNSA. CDR3 loop: CASAPRADTDTQYF. The CDR3 coding sequence is TGTGCCAGCGCCCCGCGGGCGGACACAGATACGCAGTATTTT.

V usage is TRBV27 and J usage is TRBJ2-4, with a tentative D call TRBD2 (6 bases). This CDR3 has 15 amino acids. CDR1 and CDR2 from the germline V gene are MNHEY and SMNVEV (reference sequence). V was shortened by 5 bases and J by 2 bases, with 13 bases between the two germline ends. The CDR3: CASSGWGDSKNIQYF. CDR3 in DNA: TGTGCCAGCAGTGGATGGGGGGACTCCAAAAACATTCAGTACTTC.

The genes are TRBV11-1 and TRBJ2-1; 11 positions match TRBD2. After removal of 7 bases from V and 5 bases from J, the junction contained 4 bases not matched to a gene. CDR1 and CDR2 from the germline V gene are SGHAT and FQDESV (reference sequence). The CDR3 totals 14 residues. CDR3 residues: CASTSGRPHNEQFF. The CDR3 region has the DNA TGTGCCAGCACTAGCGGGAGGCCCCACAATGAGCAGTTCTTC.

The table lists this clonotype with a few counts. Here the CDR3 DNA reads TGCGCCAGCAGCTTGGGGTACGGGGATGGGGCCAACGTCCTGACTTTC. Translation: CASSLGYGDGANVLTF. This sequence joins TRBV5-1 and TRBJ2-6; D possibly corresponds to TRBD2 (5 bases). This CDR3 spans 16 amino acids. From germline, CDR1 is SGHRS and CDR2 YFSETQ. Trimming left V 0 bases short and J 3 bases short, with 10 bases between.

This clonotype showed up just a few times. V is TRBV3-1 and J is TRBJ2-1; D possibly corresponds to TRBD1 (5 bases). V was trimmed by 5 bases and J by 1 base, leaving 9 bases between them. This CDR3 spans 14 amino acids. Germline V gene lookup returns CDR1 LGHDT and CDR2 YNNKEL (reference sequence). CDR3 sequence reads: CASSTRVSYNEQFF. The CDR3 bases are TGTGCCAGCAGCACCAGGGTATCCTACAATGAGCAGTTCTTC.

This clonotype was observed a handful of times. This sequence joins TRBV6-4 and TRBJ2-1; TRBD2 agrees at 7 bases. The CDR3 length is 14 residues. From germline, CDR1 is MRHNA and CDR2 SNTAGT. J was trimmed by 4 bases and V by 3 bases; bases with no gene match: 3. DNA for the CDR3: TGTGCCAGCAGTGAGCTAGCGGAATACAATGAGCAGTTCTTC. Amino acids: CASSELAEYNEQFF.

At least ten counts were recorded for this clonotype. This chain links TRBV10-3 with TRBJ1-2; possible D gene TRBD1, 5 bases. CDR1 is ENHRY and CDR2 is SYGVKD in the germline V gene. The germline V and J ends were trimmed by 7 bases and 8 bases, with 14 bases remaining between them. The CDR3 has 12 residues. The CDR3 coding sequence is TGTGCCATCATTGGCAGGGAAGGAGGCTACACCTTC. Translating gives CAIIGREGGYTF.

This clonotype was seen only a few times. The chain combines TRBV5-1 with TRBJ2-1, with TRBD1 matching 9 bases. This CDR3 contains 15 residues. Trimming took 4 bases from V and 9 from J; bases not matched to a gene: 11. Germline values: CDR1 SGHRS, CDR2 YFSETQ. CDR3 in amino acids: CASSPGQGSIGEQFF. The CDR3 DNA follows: TGCGCCAGCAGCCCGGGACAGGGATCTATCGGTGAGCAGTTCTTC.

The chain joins TRBV7-8 to TRBJ2-7; the match to TRBD2 covers 7 bases. V lost 3 bases and J lost 0; bases outside the gene matches: 2. This CDR3 region has 14 residues. The germline CDR1 and CDR2 sequences are SGHVS and FQNEAQ. For the CDR3, the DNA is TGTGCCAGCAGCTTTCAGCGGGGCTCCTACGAGCAGTACTTC. Encoded protein: CASSFQRGSYEQYF.

This clonotype was seen only a few times. The rearrangement joins TRBV10-3 to TRBJ2-5; D uncertain. The CDR3 extends over 21 amino acids. The germline V gene encodes CDR1 ENHRY and CDR2 SYGVKD. V was clipped by 3 bases and J by 6 bases, with 35 bases between them. CDR3 loop: CAISDRGVSLPSMLGKKTQYF. The DNA of the CDR3 is TGTGCCATCAGTGATAGAGGCGTTTCTCTTCCATCCATGCTTGGGAAAAAGACCCAGTACTTC.

Ten or more counts support this clonotype. This chain uses TRBV3-1 with TRBJ1-1; 9 bases agree with TRBD1. This CDR3 contains 17 residues. J gave up 6 bases and V 4 bases, and 15 bases lay outside the gene matches. Germline CDR1 LGHDT, CDR2 YNNKEL (reference sequence). In DNA, the CDR3 is TGTGCCAGCAGCCGGACAGGGGACGGACTCGAGAAGCCTGAAGCTTTCTTT. Translated: CASSRTGDGLEKPEAFF.

This clonotype was detected a few times. The chain combines TRBV11-2 with TRBJ2-4, with TRBD2 matching 13 bases. V was pared by 5 bases and J by 9 bases, with 16 bases of the junction left unmatched. The CDR3 totals 18 residues. Germline lookup yields CDR1 SGHAT and CDR2 FQNNGV. The CDR3 loop reads CASSVTTSGGAGGSIQYF. The CDR3 DNA follows: TGTGCCAGCAGCGTAACCACTAGCGGGGGGGCAGGAGGAAGCATTCAGTACTTC. Full variable domain (missing parts from reference TRBV11-2 and TRBJ2-4): EAGVAQSPRYKIIEKRQSVAFWCNPISGHATLYWYQQILGQGPKLLIQFQNNGVVDDSQLPKDRFSAERLKGVDSTLKIQPAKLEDSAVYLCASSVTTSGGAGGSIQYFGAGTRLSVL.

The rearrangement joins TRBV3-1 to TRBJ2-6, with unresolved D. Trimming left V 2 bases short and J 0 bases short, with 5 bases between. Looked up from germline, CDR1 is LGHDT and CDR2 is YNNKEL (reference sequence). The CDR3 has 15 residues. The CDR3 region has the DNA TGTGCCAGCAGCCAACTGGCCTCTGGGGCCAACGTCCTGACTTTC. Translated: CASSQLASGANVLTF.

This clonotype was counted many times. The chain carries TRBV5-1 and TRBJ2-1, with D perhaps assigned TRBD1 or TRBD2 (6 bases each). The CDR3 is 16 amino acids. The V end lost 0 bases, the J end lost 6 bases, and 16 bases lay between the germline ends. Per the germline V gene, CDR1 is SGHRS and CDR2 is YFSETQ. The CDR3 loop reads CASSLAPPGAGNEQFF. The CDR3 DNA sequence: TGCGCCAGCAGCTTGGCTCCTCCGGGGGCAGGCAATGAGCAGTTCTTC.

V gene TRBV28 combines with J gene TRBJ2-3; D is unclear. This CDR3 spans 19 amino acids. The V and J ends lost 1 base and 2 bases respectively, with 22 bases between them. Germline CDR1 MDHEN, CDR2 SYDVKM. The CDR3: CASSLSGRRLVLNTDTQYF. The CDR3 bases are TGTGCCAGCAGTTTATCCGGGCGGCGCCTGGTACTCAACACAGATACGCAGTATTTT.

The rearrangement joins TRBV6-1 to TRBJ2-3, with 7 nucleotides matching TRBD2. The CDR3 is 19 residues long. J lost 0 bases, V lost 1 base, and 13 bases had no gene match. The germline CDR1 and CDR2 sequences are MNHNS and SASEGT. This CDR3 reads CASSEVGLGGRPSTDTQYF. The CDR3 coding sequence is TGTGCCAGCAGTGAAGTGGGTTTGGGGGGGAGACCCAGCACAGATACGCAGTATTTT.

As concerns this clonotype: One end of the junction fails to match germline, which may point to a read error. Here the CDR3 DNA reads TGTGCCAGCAGTGAGTCTCGGGCTAGCGGGAGAACAGATACGCAGTATTTT. Protein product: CASSESRASGRTDTQYF. The chain recombines TRBV10-3 with TRBJ2-3; TRBD2 matches 10 bases. Germline assignment: CDR1 ENHRY and CDR2 SYGVKD. The CDR3 loop spans 17 amino acids.

The chain combines TRBV2 with TRBJ2-1, with 12 bases lining up with TRBD2. This CDR3 region has 14 residues. Trimming took 7 bases from V and 5 from J; bases not matched to a gene: 3. Germline values: CDR1 SNHLY, CDR2 FYNNEI. The DNA of the CDR3 is TGTGCCAGCATTCGGACTAGCGGGAACAATGAGCAGTTCTTC. Translating gives CASIRTSGNNEQFF.

This clonotype was picked up a small number of times. The chain combines TRBV18 with TRBJ2-3; D gene uncertain. The CDR3 length is 15 residues. Germline CDR1 KGHSH, CDR2 LQKENI. V lost 3 bases, J lost 0 bases, and 10 bases lay in between. The CDR3 reads CASSPSMKSTDTQYF. The CDR3 bases are TGTGCCAGCTCACCCTCCATGAAAAGCACAGATACGCAGTATTTT.

The V and J genes are TRBV25-1 and TRBJ2-2; tentative D call: TRBD1 (6 bases). The germline V and J ends were trimmed by 2 bases and 1 base, with 11 bases remaining between them. Germline V CDR1 and CDR2: MGHDK, SYGVNS. This CDR3 region has 16 residues. CDR3 sequence (DNA): TGTGCCAGCAGTGAAAGTCCAGGGGAGAACACCGGGGAGCTGTTTTTT. This encodes CASSESPGENTGELFF.

At least ten counts were recorded for this clonotype. The V and J genes are TRBV7-9 and TRBJ2-3; the match to TRBD1 covers 7 bases. The germline V gene has CDR1 SEHNR and CDR2 FQNEAQ (reference sequence). The CDR3 extends over 14 amino acids. V lost 0 bases, J lost 5 bases, and 2 bases stayed unmatched. DNA for the CDR3: TGTGCCAGCAGCTTAGCAGGGGGCAGAGATACGCAGTATTTT. Translating gives CASSLAGGRDTQYF.

The CDR3 DNA reads as TGTGCCAGCAGTTCTAGCGGGAGTTACCACGAGCAGTACTTC. Residues: CASSSSGSYHEQYF. The rearrangement joins TRBV6-5 to TRBJ2-7, with TRBD2 matching over 10 bases. This CDR3 spans 14 amino acids. Germline-derived CDR1 and CDR2 are MNHEY and SVGAGI. V lost 4 bases to trimming and J lost 5 bases; unmatched junction nucleotides: 5.

This clonotype was observed a few times. This chain uses TRBV29-1 with TRBJ2-5, with 7 bases aligning to TRBD2. Germline V lookup: CDR1 SQVTM, CDR2 ANQGSEA. CDR3 size: 11 residues. This CDR3 reads CIVGGMKTQYF. As DNA, the CDR3 is TGCATCGTCGGGGGGATGAAGACCCAGTACTTC.

The chain employs TRBV6-1 and TRBJ2-3, with 12 nucleotides matching TRBD2. Germline assignment: CDR1 MNHNS and CDR2 SASEGT. There are 16 residues in the CDR3. After removal of 7 bases from V and 4 bases from J, the junction contained 9 bases not matched to a gene. CDR3 protein: CASKRETSGGSDTQYF. The CDR3 DNA follows: TGTGCCAGCAAACGAGAGACTAGCGGGGGCTCAGATACGCAGTATTTT.

The J gene is TRBJ2-5, the V gene TRBV5-6, with 7 nucleotides matching TRBD1. CDR1 and CDR2 (germline): SGHDT, YYEEEE. V lost 4 bases, J lost 5 bases, and 14 bases stayed unmatched. The CDR3 totals 16 residues. In DNA, the CDR3 is TGTGCCAGCAGCGCCTCCGGACAGGCCATATTGGAGACCCAGTACTTC. Translated, it gives CASSASGQAILETQYF.

This clonotype came up many times. This chain links TRBV6-1 with TRBJ1-2, with D hard to call. With 3 bases removed from V and 2 bases from J, the gap between germline ends came to 4 bases. The germline V gene has CDR1 MNHNS and CDR2 SASEGT. The CDR3 is made up of 12 amino acids. The CDR3: CASSEGNYGYTF. CDR3 nucleotide sequence: TGTGCCAGCAGTGAGGGGAACTATGGCTACACCTTC.

This clonotype was counted only a few times. The chain couples TRBV19 to TRBJ2-2; unclear D gene. The CDR3 spans 13 residues. Germline V CDR1 and CDR2: LNHDA, SQIVND (reference sequence). The V end lost 4 bases, the J end lost 5 bases, and 8 bases lay between the germline ends. CDR3 sequence (DNA): TGTGCCAGTAGTAATGGCTTTACCGGGGAGCTGTTTTTT. It specifies CASSNGFTGELFF.

The gene calls are TRBV7-9 and TRBJ2-7, with 10 bases lining up with TRBD2. Germline V gives CDR1 SEHNR, CDR2 FQNEAQ (reference sequence). Trimming removed 0 bases from V and 5 bases from J; junction bases left unmatched: 7. This CDR3 has 16 amino acids. Here the CDR3 reads CASSLAEREGLHEQYF. CDR3 sequence (DNA): TGTGCCAGCAGCTTAGCCGAGCGGGAGGGCCTTCACGAGCAGTACTTC.

This clonotype was recorded at least ten times. The chain combines TRBV6-1 with TRBJ2-2; no firm D call. CDR3 length equals 14 residues. Deletions cut 2 bases from V and 6 bases from J, with 10 bases between. The germline V gene has CDR1 MNHNS and CDR2 SASEGT. The CDR3 protein is CASSESLDAGELFF. CDR3 bases: TGTGCCAGCAGTGAAAGTCTGGATGCCGGGGAGCTGTTTTTT.

This clonotype was detected a few times. The chain uses TRBV28 and TRBJ2-7; 9 nucleotides line up with TRBD1. The CDR3 has 15 amino acids. With V trimmed by 5 bases and J by 5 bases, 10 bases remained unmatched. The V gene's germline CDR1 is MDHEN and CDR2 SYDVKM. CDR3: CASSPGTGSRHEQYF. CDR3 nucleotides: TGTGCCAGCAGTCCCGGGACAGGGAGTCGGCACGAGCAGTACTTC.

The rearrangement uses TRBV11-2 and TRBJ2-7; TRBD2 agrees at 13 bases. This CDR3 spans 15 amino acids. Looked up from germline, CDR1 is SGHAT and CDR2 is FQNNGV. The V and J ends lost 4 bases and 3 bases, in that order; junction bases with no gene match: 3. CDR3 bases: TGTGCCAGCAGCTCACGGACTAGCGGGAGCTACGAGCAGTACTTC. This translates into CASSSRTSGSYEQYF.